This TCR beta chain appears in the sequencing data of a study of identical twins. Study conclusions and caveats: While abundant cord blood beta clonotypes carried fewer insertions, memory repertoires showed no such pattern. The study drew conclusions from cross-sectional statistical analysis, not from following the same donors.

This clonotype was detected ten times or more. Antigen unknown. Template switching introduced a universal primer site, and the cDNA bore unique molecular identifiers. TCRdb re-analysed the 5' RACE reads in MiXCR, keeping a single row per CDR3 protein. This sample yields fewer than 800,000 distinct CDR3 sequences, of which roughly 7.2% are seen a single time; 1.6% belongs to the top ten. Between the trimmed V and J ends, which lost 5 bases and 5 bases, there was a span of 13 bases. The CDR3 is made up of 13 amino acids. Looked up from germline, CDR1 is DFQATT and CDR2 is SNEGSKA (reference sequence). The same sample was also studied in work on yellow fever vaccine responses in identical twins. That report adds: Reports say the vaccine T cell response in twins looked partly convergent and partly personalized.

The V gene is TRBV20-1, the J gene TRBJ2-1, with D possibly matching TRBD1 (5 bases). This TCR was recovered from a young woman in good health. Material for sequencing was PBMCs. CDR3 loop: CSAGRAHHNEQFF. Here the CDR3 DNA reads TGCAGTGCTGGCAGGGCCCATCACAATGAGCAGTTCTTC.